Each of the 6 T cell receptor beta chains below was sequenced from the same sample in a study of radiation and T cells in renal cell carcinoma. Time point of the sample: baseline pretreatment blood. The sample's treatment: 15 Gy SBRT to primary tumor, nephrectomy 4 weeks later. Measured with immunoSEQ multiplex PCR; TCRdb has only the in-frame clones, and not every one. The sample yields 55,000 to 65,000 clones, 65% to 85% seen once. The material was blood, obtained from a patient whose treatment included radiotherapy and nephrectomy. These TCRs come from a man in his 60s with renal cell carcinoma.

This clone was counted only a few times. V gene TRBV6-1 combines with J gene TRBJ2-3; D ambiguous. Trimming removed 8 bases from V and 4 bases from J, with 19 bases in between. CDR1 is MNHNS, CDR2 SASEGT, per germline. CDR3 size: 15 residues. DNA for the CDR3: TGTGCCAGCGTCCGGACCCTAGACCGCCCAGATACGCAGTATTTT. Amino acid sequence: CASVRTLDRPDTQYF.

This rearrangement joins TRBV5-1 to TRBJ2-7, with D possibly being TRBD2 (6 bases). Looked up from germline, CDR1 is SGHRS and CDR2 is YFSETQ. This CDR3 has 17 amino acids. The germline V and J ends were trimmed by 0 bases and 1 base, with 17 bases remaining between them. CDR3 residues: CASSLGPAGRRSYEQYV. The CDR3 DNA reads TGCGCCAGCAGCTTGGGACCGGCGGGACGGAGATCCTACGAGCAGTACGTC.

The count of this clone is one. This chain joins TRBV9 and TRBJ1-1; 10 positions match TRBD1. Unmatched junction bases numbered 2, after V lost 3 bases and J lost 3 bases. This CDR3 comprises 14 residues. Germline V gene lookup returns CDR1 SGDLS and CDR2 YYNGEE. The CDR3 sequence is CASSGQGADTEAFF. The CDR3 nucleotides read TGTGCCAGCAGCGGACAGGGGGCTGACACTGAAGCTTTCTTT.

This sequence joins TRBV4-1 and TRBJ1-1; 7 bases fit TRBD1. Germline V gene sequence: CDR1 MGHRA, CDR2 YSYEKL. CDR3 length: 16 amino acids. J was trimmed by 0 bases and V by 3 bases; bases with no gene match: 7. The CDR3 reads CASSQDTGQMNTEAFF. CDR3 coding DNA: TGCGCCAGCAGCCAGGATACGGGACAGATGAACACTGAAGCTTTCTTT.

The V gene is TRBV14, the J gene TRBJ1-4; tentative D call: TRBD1 (5 bases). V shed 1 base and J shed 5 bases, with 11 bases lying between them. CDR1 and CDR2 (germline): SGHDN, FVKESK. This CDR3 is 15 amino acids long. Here the CDR3 DNA reads TGTGCCAGCAGCCAAGTGCCGGGGGGGAATGAAAAACTGTTTTTT. This gives the protein CASSQVPGGNEKLFF. The entire variable domain, with the rest obtained from reference TRBV14 and TRBJ1-4, is as follows: EAGVTQFPSHSVIEKGQTVTLRCDPISGHDNLYWYRRVMGKEIKFLLHFVKESKQDESGMPNNRFLAERTGGTYSTLKVQPAELEDSGVYFCASSQVPGGNEKLFFGSGTQLSVL.

The chain has TRBV6-1 and TRBJ2-7; the match to TRBD1 covers 8 bases. Germline trimming cut 3 bases from V and 10 bases from J; bases unmatched to any gene: 5. From germline, CDR1 is MNHNS and CDR2 SASEGT. The CDR3 contains 12 residues. The CDR3 DNA follows: TGTGCCAGCAGTGATCACAGGGGGGTCCAGTACGTC. This gives the protein CASSDHRGVQYV.